The next 6 T cell receptor beta chains were all read from a single sample in a study of blood T cell repertoires in COVID-19. Here immunoSEQ multiplex PCR was the method, and the copy in TCRdb shows in-frame clones only, minus some. This table has about 220,000 clones, around 83% appearing once. The material sequenced was peripheral blood. These receptors all come from a man aged 45-65 years with active or convalescent COVID-19.

V usage is TRBV7-2 and J usage is TRBJ1-6, with no clear D. V was clipped by 3 bases and J by 9 bases, with 9 bases between them. The CDR3 runs 13 residues. Looked up from germline, CDR1 is SGHTA and CDR2 is FQGNSA. The CDR3 region is CASSFTDRSPLHF. DNA of the CDR3: TGTGCCAGCAGCTTTACAGACCGTTCACCCCTCCACTTT.

The chain recombines TRBV7-9 with TRBJ1-3, with D unresolved. V was shortened by 0 bases and J by 2 bases, with 11 bases between the two germline ends. The CDR3 is 16 amino acids. CDR1 is SEHNR, CDR2 FQNEAQ, per germline (reference sequence). The CDR3 sequence is CASSLAPGTTGNTIYF. In DNA form, the CDR3 reads TGTGCCAGCAGCTTAGCGCCAGGTACCACTGGAAACACCATATATTTT.

The gene calls are TRBV6-5 and TRBJ2-7; 8 bases agree with TRBD2. Germline V gives CDR1 MNHEY, CDR2 SVGAGI. There are 14 residues in the CDR3. The J segment lost 7 bases and the V segment lost 6 bases, leaving 11 bases of the junction unmatched. The CDR3 DNA sequence: TGTGCCAGCAGGTCACCGGGACTAGTGGGGGAGCAGTACTTC. Translating it yields CASRSPGLVGEQYF.

The gene calls are TRBV5-4 and TRBJ2-3; D might be TRBD1 (7 bases). Germline CDR1 SGHNT, CDR2 YYREEE (reference sequence). This CDR3 comprises 16 residues. With 0 bases removed from V and 4 bases from J, the gap between germline ends came to 15 bases. The chain's CDR3 is CASSLAGAQGADTQYF. In DNA form, the CDR3 reads TGTGCCAGCAGCTTGGCGGGGGCGCAGGGGGCAGATACGCAGTATTTT.

The V gene is TRBV7-8, the J gene TRBJ1-6; D unresolved. Germline V gives CDR1 SGHVS, CDR2 FQNEAQ. CDR3 size: 16 residues. Deletions cut 5 bases from V and 0 bases from J, with 11 bases between. CDR3 nucleotide sequence: TGTGCCAGCAGCCTCGGACTTCACTCCTATAATTCACCCCTCCACTTT. Its protein is CASSLGLHSYNSPLHF. Drawing the rest from reference TRBV7-8 and TRBJ1-6, the complete variable domain is GAGVSQSPRYKVAKRGQDVALRCDPISGHVSLFWYQQALGQGPEFLTYFQNEAQLDKSGLPSDRFFAERPEGSVSTLKIQRTQQEDSAVYLCASSLGLHSYNSPLHFGNGTRLTVT.

V is TRBV2 and J is TRBJ2-3, with TRBD2 as a possible D gene (6 bases). The CDR3 has 13 residues. The V end lost 8 bases, the J end lost 10 bases, and 19 bases lay between the germline ends. Germline V lookup: CDR1 SNHLY, CDR2 FYNNEI. CDR3 in amino acids: CASGGTTTTAQYF. CDR3 in DNA: TGTGCCAGCGGGGGGACGACTACCACGGCGCAGTATTTT.